The clone carrying this TCR beta chain came up many times. The sample is drawn from a study of Graves' ophthalmopathy and Graves' hyperthyroidism. Germline V gives CDR1 MNHEY, CDR2 SVGEGT. The CDR3 spans 16 residues. V shed 0 bases, J shed 0 bases, and the junction held 2 bases outside the gene matches. Investigators amplified TCR beta CDR3 regions from RNA transcripts. Second-round multiplex PCR followed a first-round RT-PCR using HTBI primers. MiXCR, run by TCRdb on the multiplex PCR reads, gives a single entry per CDR3 protein. The sample shows some 200,000 distinct CDR3 sequences, approximately 29% of them seen only once.

The clonotype comes from a man in his fifties or sixties with Graves' ophthalmopathy. This chain connects TRBV6-2 or TRBV6-3 to TRBJ2-3; 8 positions match TRBD2. Sequenced input: peripheral blood. The CDR3 DNA sequence: TGTGCCAGCAGTTACTCATCTAGCGGGAGCACAGATACGCAGTATTTT. The encoded protein is CASSYSSSGSTDTQYF.